This is a list of T cell receptor beta chains from one sample in a study of shared clonotypes between healthy human individuals. The data were produced by immunoSEQ multiplex PCR, yet TCRdb's version contains in-frame clones alone and is incomplete. The profile shows about 1 million clones, about 74% of them singletons. Sequenced: memory CD4+ T cells sorted from blood. The receptors shown here come from a man younger than 35 in good health. Both conserved end residues are part of each CDR3. Each record gives: D gene, V gene, J gene, CDR3 length, clone size, CDR3 protein, CDR3 DNA. A D gene is named only where the DNA matches it firmly. For some rows the clone size is stated as once, few or many, or as a class when expanded; others skip it.

NA	TRBV6-5	TRBJ2-7	15	NA	CASSYDSNPSYEQYF	TGTGCCAGCAGTTACGACTCGAATCCTTCCTACGAGCAGTACTTC
NA	TRBV5-5	TRBJ2-5	13	NA	CASSLGSVETQYF	TGTGCCAGCAGCTTGGGGTCAGTTGAGACCCAGTACTTC
NA	TRBV5-4	TRBJ2-3	16	NA	CASSFPRGLGTDTQYF	TGTGCCAGCAGCTTCCCGCGGGGACTCGGCACAGATACGCAGTATTTT
NA	TRBV2	TRBJ1-1	12	NA	CASQIANTEAFF	TGTGCCAGTCAGATTGCGAACACTGAAGCTTTCTTT
NA	TRBV10-3	TRBJ2-3	16	NA	CAISEKGSLNTDTQYF	TGTGCCATCAGTGAGAAGGGGAGCCTAAACACAGATACGCAGTATTTT
NA	TRBV18	TRBJ1-5	15	NA	CASSQGDRTNQPQHF	TGTGCCAGCTCACAAGGGGATAGGACCAATCAGCCCCAGCATTTT
NA	TRBV6-4	TRBJ2-5	13	NA	CASSEGLQETQYF	TGTGCCAGCAGTGAGGGACTTCAAGAGACCCAGTACTTC
TRBD1	TRBV6-5	TRBJ1-1	14	many	CASSYSHGTEQAFF	TGTGCCAGCAGTTACTCACACGGGACAGAACAAGCTTTCTTT
NA	TRBV7-9	TRBJ1-4	15	once	CASSLKTMSDEKLFF	TGTGCCAGCAGCTTAAAGACGATGAGTGATGAAAAACTGTTTTTT
TRBD1	TRBV28	TRBJ1-2	13	NA	CASSWGTGKGYTF	TGTGCCAGCAGTTGGGGGACAGGGAAGGGCTACACCTTC
NA	TRBV19	TRBJ2-2	17	NA	CASSIGGARASTGELFF	TGTGCCAGTAGTATAGGAGGAGCGAGAGCGAGCACCGGGGAGCTGTTTTTT
TRBD1	TRBV5-6	TRBJ1-4	14	NA	CASSFYRGDEKLFF	TGTGCCAGCAGCTTCTACAGGGGGGATGAAAAACTGTTTTTT
TRBD1	TRBV2	TRBJ1-1	14	NA	CASSERRGLTEAFF	TGTGCCAGCAGTGAAAGGAGGGGGCTTACTGAAGCTTTCTTT
TRBD1	TRBV7-2	TRBJ2-5	13	NA	CASSRTGTETQYF	TGTGCCAGCAGCCGGACAGGGACAGAGACCCAGTACTTC
NA	TRBV5-1	TRBJ2-3	15	once	CASSQDGVGADTQYF	TGCGCCAGCAGTCAGGACGGGGTCGGAGCAGATACGCAGTATTTT
NA	TRBV6-4	TRBJ2-5	13	once	CASRGVVKETQYF	TGTGCCAGCAGGGGGGTGGTCAAAGAGACCCAGTACTTC
TRBD1	TRBV2	TRBJ1-1	13	once	CASSMTGATEAFF	TGTGCCAGCAGTATGACAGGGGCCACTGAAGCTTTCTTT
TRBD1	TRBV9	TRBJ1-6	15	NA	CASSVGQGRNSPLHF	TGTGCCAGCAGCGTGGGACAGGGACGGAATTCACCCCTCCACTTT
NA	TRBV19	TRBJ1-5	14	NA	CASRQRGGGQPQHF	TGTGCCAGCAGACAGAGGGGTGGGGGTCAGCCCCAGCATTTT
NA	TRBV2	TRBJ1-1	14	NA	CASSFDSWGTEAFF	TGTGCCAGCAGCTTCGACAGCTGGGGCACTGAAGCTTTCTTT
NA	TRBV11-3	TRBJ2-1	15	NA	CASSSRTNGVNEQFF	TGTGCCAGCAGTTCCCGGACAAACGGCGTAAATGAGCAGTTCTTC
TRBD1	TRBV7-9	TRBJ1-1	16	NA	CASSPGTAGFSDEAFF	TGTGCCAGCAGCCCGGGGACAGCCGGATTTTCCGATGAAGCTTTCTTT
NA	TRBV2	TRBJ1-2	14	NA	CASSEALRGAGYTF	TGTGCCAGCAGTGAAGCGCTTCGGGGCGCTGGCTACACCTTC
NA	TRBV19	TRBJ1-1	13	NA	CASSNNKNTEAFF	TGTGCCAGTAGTAATAACAAGAACACTGAAGCTTTCTTT
NA	TRBV6-5	TRBJ1-6	11	NA	CASRGTATLHF	TGTGCCAGCAGGGGGACGGCGACCCTCCACTTT
TRBD2	TRBV5-4	TRBJ2-3	17	NA	CASSFGGTSGPGGTQYF	TGTGCCAGCAGCTTCGGCGGGACTAGCGGGCCTGGGGGTACGCAGTATTTT
NA	TRBV30	TRBJ2-3	12	few	CAWRDLTDTQYF	TGTGCCTGGAGGGACTTAACAGATACGCAGTATTTT
NA	TRBV27	TRBJ2-3	21	NA	CASSPLAGWIQPRASTDTQYF	TGTGCCAGCAGTCCCTTGGCGGGTTGGATCCAACCGAGAGCAAGCACAGATACGCAGTATTTT
TRBD2	TRBV29-1	TRBJ2-3	14	NA	CSVVAGGSTDTQYF	TGCAGCGTCGTAGCGGGGGGGAGCACAGATACGCAGTATTTT
NA	TRBV5-1	TRBJ1-1	14	NA	CASTPAGGGTEAFF	TGCGCCAGCACCCCGGCCGGAGGGGGAACTGAAGCTTTCTTT
TRBD2	TRBV11-3	TRBJ2-1	16	few	CASSGRLAGNPNEQFF	TGTGCCAGCAGCGGACGACTAGCGGGAAATCCGAATGAGCAGTTCTTC
NA	TRBV5-1	TRBJ2-1	16	NA	CASSPGGGSSYNEQFF	TGCGCCAGCAGCCCGGGGGGCGGGAGCTCCTACAATGAGCAGTTCTTC
NA	TRBV7-2	TRBJ2-6	16	once	CASSLPGFSGANVLTF	TGTGCCAGCAGCTTGCCAGGGTTCTCTGGGGCCAACGTCCTGACTTTC
NA	TRBV6-5	TRBJ1-3	8	NA	CASSSSYF	TGTGCCAGCAGTTCCTCATATTTT
NA	TRBV7-9	TRBJ1-6	15	NA	CASSSRQGLNSPLHF	TGTGCCAGCAGCTCCCGACAAGGATTAAATTCACCCCTCCACTTT
NA	TRBV6-1	TRBJ2-5	11	NA	CASRRVETQYF	TGTGCCAGCAGGAGAGTAGAGACCCAGTACTTC
NA	TRBV18	TRBJ1-2	15	NA	CASSPSGDPNYGYTF	TGTGCCAGCTCACCATCCGGGGACCCTAACTATGGCTACACCTTC
TRBD1	TRBV5-4	TRBJ1-1	16	NA	CASSFPTGGAGTEAFF	TGTGCCAGCAGCTTCCCGACAGGGGGCGCGGGCACTGAAGCTTTCTTT
NA	TRBV4-1	TRBJ2-7	15	NA	CASSQRYAGKYEQYF	TGCGCCAGCAGCCAAAGGTATGCGGGTAAATACGAGCAGTACTTC
NA	TRBV2	TRBJ2-7	15	NA	CASSERAGTGSNQYF	TGTGCCAGCAGTGAACGGGCAGGGACCGGGAGTAACCAGTACTTC
TRBD1	TRBV10-2	TRBJ1-1	12	NA	CASRLTGVEAFF	TGCGCCAGCAGATTGACAGGGGTGGAGGCTTTCTTT
TRBD1	TRBV19	TRBJ1-2	15	NA	CASSSARGQDYGYTF	TGTGCCAGTAGTTCGGCCAGGGGGCAAGACTATGGCTACACCTTC
NA	TRBV2	TRBJ2-3	15	few	CASSEAGPITDTQYF	TGTGCCAGCAGTGAAGCAGGGCCCATCACAGATACGCAGTATTTT
TRBD1	TRBV6-6	TRBJ1-2	15	NA	CASSRGQGANYGYTF	TGTGCCAGCAGCCGGGGACAGGGGGCGAATTATGGCTACACCTTC
TRBD1	TRBV5-1	TRBJ2-6	17	NA	CASSQGTVTSGANVLTF	TGCGCCAGCAGCCAAGGGACAGTCACCTCTGGGGCCAACGTCCTGACTTTC
NA	TRBV5-1	TRBJ1-4	14	NA	CASSLWQPSEKLFF	TGCGCCAGCAGCTTGTGGCAGCCCTCCGAAAAACTGTTTTTT
NA	TRBV29-1	TRBJ2-7	13	few	CSVEGQAETEQYF	TGCAGCGTTGAAGGGCAGGCAGAGACCGAGCAGTACTTC
NA	TRBV20-1	TRBJ2-1	10	NA	CSAKQGEQFF	TGCAGTGCCAAACAGGGAGAGCAGTTCTTC
TRBD1	TRBV6-1	TRBJ2-5	14	NA	CASSVTGGQETQYF	TGTGCCAGCAGTGTCACAGGGGGCCAAGAGACCCAGTACTTC
NA	TRBV10-3	TRBJ2-5	13	NA	CAISGQVQETQYF	TGTGCCATCAGTGGACAGGTCCAAGAGACCCAGTACTTC
NA	TRBV6-1	TRBJ1-5	13	NA	CASSANFNQPQHF	TGTGCCAGCAGTGCGAATTTCAATCAGCCCCAGCATTTT
NA	TRBV14	TRBJ2-1	15	NA	CASSQGPSSHNEQFF	TGTGCCAGCAGCCAAGGTCCCTCTAGCCACAATGAGCAGTTCTTC
TRBD1	TRBV28	TRBJ1-5	15	few	CASSRGTASNQPQHF	TGTGCCAGCAGTCGCGGGACAGCTAGCAATCAGCCCCAGCATTTT
NA	TRBV11-2	TRBJ2-3	15	NA	CASSPRGADVDTQYF	TGTGCCAGCAGCCCCCGGGGGGCCGACGTAGATACGCAGTATTTT
NA	TRBV28	TRBJ1-3	15	NA	CASKNYRVSGNTIYF	TGTGCCAGCAAAAATTACAGGGTGAGCGGAAACACCATATATTTT